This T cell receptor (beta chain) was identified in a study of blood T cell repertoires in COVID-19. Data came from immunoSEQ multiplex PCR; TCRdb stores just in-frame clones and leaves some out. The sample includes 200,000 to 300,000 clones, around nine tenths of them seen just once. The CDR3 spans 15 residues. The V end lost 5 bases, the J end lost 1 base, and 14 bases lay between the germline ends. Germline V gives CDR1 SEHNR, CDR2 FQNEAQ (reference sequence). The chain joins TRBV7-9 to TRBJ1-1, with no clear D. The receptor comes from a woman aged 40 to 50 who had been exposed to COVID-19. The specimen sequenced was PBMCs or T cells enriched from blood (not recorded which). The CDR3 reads CASSPHPLENTEAFF. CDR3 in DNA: TGTGCCAGCAGCCCCCATCCCCTAGAGAACACTGAAGCTTTCTTT.